The TCR beta chain under discussion was sequenced for a study of OX40 agonist ivuxolimab in advanced cancers. Trimming took 5 bases from V and 4 from J, leaving 26 bases between them. CDR3 length equals 19 residues. Germline assignment: CDR1 LNHDA and CDR2 SQIVND (reference sequence). Sequenced by immunoSEQ multiplex PCR; TCRdb stores in-frame clones only, minus some. The data show about 86,000 clones, about 90% seen once. This receptor was obtained from an adult with an advanced solid tumor such as melanoma, head and neck, liver or kidney cancer. The rearrangement uses TRBV19 and TRBJ2-2, with D maybe TRBD1 (5 bases). The material sequenced was CD4+ or CD8+ T cells sorted from blood, taken in a trial of the OX40 agonist ivuxolimab. CDR3 sequence reads: CASSLRPYAGIEGTGELFF. CDR3 DNA: TGTGCCAGTAGTTTAAGACCCTATGCAGGGATTGAAGGCACCGGGGAGCTGTTTTTT.